The present T cell receptor beta chain was sequenced within a study of blood T cell repertoires in COVID-19. On the study more broadly: From the United States, Italy and Spain came samples of acute and convalescent COVID-19. T cells, B-cell-depleted T cells, or PBMCs provided the cDNA or gDNA that served as material.

Enrollment of patients from Seattle took place during active infection, with longitudinal follow-up. The CDR3 spans 13 residues. V lost 6 bases and J 3 bases, leaving 11 bases between the germline ends. Authors' data handling: By means of reference gene primer amplification, nucleated cell counts were estimated. Profiling relied on immunoSEQ multiplex PCR, and the TCRdb table lists in-frame clones only, not all of them. V, J and clone size reflect that table, while D and trimming were determined from the DNA. The sample includes almost 350,000 clones, roughly 89% of them seen just once. Sequenced sample: peripheral blood. This TCR was sampled from a woman aged 60-70 years with COVID-19, enrolled during active disease. The chain has TRBV12-3 or TRBV12-4 and TRBJ1-2; D is perhaps TRBD1 (5 bases). Here the CDR3 reads CASRLAGDYGYTF. DNA of the CDR3: TGTGCCAGCAGACTTGCGGGGGACTATGGCTACACCTTC.